This T cell receptor beta chain was identified during a study of T-cell reconstitution after alpha-beta-depleted transplantation in children (dated by TCRdb to 2015 to 2016). About the study as a whole: Using TCR repertoire profiling, the study quantitatively followed how T-cell immune reconstitution unfolded in children after TCRalphabeta/CD19-depleted allogeneic hematopoietic cell transplantation.

This clonotype was observed a handful of times. There is no known antigen for this receptor. No much larger clone exists at a distance of one base, and base qualities are not known. The germline V gene (reference sequence) supplies CDR1 MNHEY and CDR2 SMNVEV. From the cysteine through the phenylalanine, the CDR3 covers 14 amino acids. Left in the record is the CDR3 DNA by itself, 42 bases read in frame from the first base. The V and J ends are trimmed by 6 bases and 4 bases, leaving 13 bases between them. Library construction relied on PCR. Sequencing instrument: Illumina HiSeq 2500. TCR libraries were prepared with molecular barcoding, using unique molecular identifiers to normalize TCRbeta repertoire quantification. Through fastp at Q25 and MiXCR, TCRdb rebuilt clones from the public reads, retaining in-frame beta chains. CDR3 protein duplicates are merged, each entry listing the most common genes and DNA. Within this sample are around 380,000 distinct CDR3 sequences, with 9.5% to 13% of them counted one time only. The ten largest clones capture about 5% of the sample.

The sequence links TRBV27 to TRBJ1-5; a confident D gene designation cannot be given. Sample: PBMCs from the stem cell graft donor, taken from the stem cell graft. This sequence originates from a human donor who donated a stem cell graft to a child with acute myeloid leukemia. The CDR3 reads CASRPLMANQPQHF. The nucleotide sequence is given as TGTGCCAGCAGGCCCCTCATGGCGAATCAGCCCCAGCATTTT.